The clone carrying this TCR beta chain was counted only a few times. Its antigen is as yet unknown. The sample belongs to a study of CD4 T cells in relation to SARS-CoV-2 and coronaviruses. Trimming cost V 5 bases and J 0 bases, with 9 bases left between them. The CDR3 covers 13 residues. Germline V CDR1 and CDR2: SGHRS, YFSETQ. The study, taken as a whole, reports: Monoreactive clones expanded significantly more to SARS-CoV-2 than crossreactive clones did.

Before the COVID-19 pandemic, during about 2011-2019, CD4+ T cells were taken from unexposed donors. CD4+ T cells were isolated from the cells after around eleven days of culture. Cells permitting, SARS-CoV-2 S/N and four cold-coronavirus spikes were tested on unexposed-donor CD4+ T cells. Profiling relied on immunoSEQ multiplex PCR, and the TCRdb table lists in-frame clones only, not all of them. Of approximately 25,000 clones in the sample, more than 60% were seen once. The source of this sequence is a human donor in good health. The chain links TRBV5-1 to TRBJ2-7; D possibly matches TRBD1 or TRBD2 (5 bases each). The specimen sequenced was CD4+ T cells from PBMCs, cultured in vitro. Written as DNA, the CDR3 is TGCGCCAGCAGAGAGGGGAGCTCCTACGAGCAGTACTTC. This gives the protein CASREGSSYEQYF.